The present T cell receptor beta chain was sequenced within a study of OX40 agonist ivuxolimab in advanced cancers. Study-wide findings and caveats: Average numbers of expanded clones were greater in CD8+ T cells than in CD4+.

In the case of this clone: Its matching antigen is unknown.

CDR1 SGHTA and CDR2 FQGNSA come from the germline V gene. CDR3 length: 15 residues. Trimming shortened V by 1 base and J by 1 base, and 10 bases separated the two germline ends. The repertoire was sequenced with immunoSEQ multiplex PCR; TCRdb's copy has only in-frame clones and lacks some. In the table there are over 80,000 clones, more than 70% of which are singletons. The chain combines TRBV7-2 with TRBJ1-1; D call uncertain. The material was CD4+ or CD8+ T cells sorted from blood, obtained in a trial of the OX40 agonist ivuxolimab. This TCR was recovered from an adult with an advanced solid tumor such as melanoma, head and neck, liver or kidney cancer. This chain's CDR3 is CASSLVGSPNTEAFF. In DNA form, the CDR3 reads TGTGCCAGCAGCTTAGTGGGGAGCCCGAACACTGAAGCTTTCTTT.